This T cell receptor beta chain originates from a study of blood T cell repertoires in COVID-19 (dated by TCRdb to about 2020). About the study as a whole: Samples from collaborators originated in the United States, Italy and Spain and spanned both the acute and convalescent phases of COVID-19. A de-identified subject ID, COVID-19 status, age in years and sex were almost always included in the sample metadata. The prospective study material was composed of cDNA or gDNA derived from T cells, B-cell-depleted T cells, or PBMCs. Where HLA class I and class II types were available, the types were taken from metadata supplied by the sample provider, not from assay-based typing. The dataset comprised deeply sampled blood TCRbeta repertoires from subjects exposed to, actively infected with, or recovered from COVID-19. Samples were obtained from the ongoing ImmuneRACE study (first 160 participants) and from about 1,300 subjects provided by 6 global collaborators. The repertoires were released in a freely available public database meant as a resource for research on the immune response to SARS-CoV-2. Paper-wide results and their limitations: How much clinical and demographic metadata was included differed by source and by participant, and the metadata was provided uncurated.

Whole blood was collected in K2EDTA tubes by collaborating institutions according to the institutions' own protocols. For TCRbeta analysis, collaborators shipped samples in one of three forms: frozen whole blood, isolated PBMCs, or DNA extracted from either of those sample types. The CDR3 holds 13 amino acids from the cysteine to the phenylalanine. Only the CDR3 region is kept as DNA, spanning 39 bases read in frame from base 1. V is reduced by 0 bases and J by 6 bases, leaving a spacing of 10 bases between them. Based on the germline V gene, the CDR1 and CDR2 sequences are SGHDT and YYEEEE. TCRbeta CDR3 regions were amplified from genomic DNA by means of the immunoSEQ Assay, a bias-controlled multiplex PCR. In the authors' own workflow: Within the assay, amplification of reference gene primers was used to estimate how many nucleated cells each sample contained. To quantify the absolute abundance of each unique TCRbeta CDR3 rearrangement, sequence reads were collapsed and filtered. For each sample, productive Simpson clonality was calculated as the square root of Simpson's diversity index over productive rearrangements. TCRdb took this table from immuneACCESS and kept in-frame rearrangements with V and J called. Such tables lack part of the clones; where checked against another copy, unresolved V genes explain under half of the gap, and the rest is unexplained. The V and J calls and clone size were taken over from that table, and D and trimming were inferred from the DNA. Present in this sample are 200,000 to 250,000 clones, 65% to 85% of which were seen just once. The ten largest clones represent around 5.9% of the sample.

To note about this clone: Its antigen is not yet known. Base quality data are lacking; no much larger clone is found one base away.

This TCR was recovered from a human donor in a cohort sampled during active COVID-19. Sequencing was carried out using peripheral blood. The chain is encoded by TRBV5-6 joined to TRBJ2-7; the D gene is not confidently resolved. The CDR3 in this case is CASSLVRSLEQYF. The DNA reads TGTGCCAGCAGCTTGGTGCGGAGCCTCGAGCAGTACTTC.